Listed below are T cell receptor beta chains from one sample, sequenced in a study of blood T cell repertoires in COVID-19. The table came from immunoSEQ multiplex PCR; TCRdb's copy has only in-frame clones and leaves some out. The sample has about 190,000 clones, around four fifths seen once. Sequencing used peripheral blood. These receptors originate from a woman in her 70s with active or convalescent COVID-19. Each CDR3 is given with its conserved first and last residue. The order of the fields is CDR3 length, clone size, D gene, J gene, V gene, CDR3 protein, CDR3 DNA. D genes are given only for firm matches. Size values are once, few and many counts, or a class for expanded clones, and some rows have none.

CDR3 length: 10; clone size: .; D gene: .; J gene: TRBJ2-7; V gene: TRBV20-1; CDR3 protein: CTRGVREQYF; CDR3 DNA: TGCACCCGCGGCGTCCGCGAGCAGTACTTC
CDR3 length: 15; clone size: .; D gene: .; J gene: TRBJ2-2; V gene: TRBV27; CDR3 protein: CASTIWGGESGELFF; CDR3 DNA: TGTGCCAGCACCATATGGGGAGGAGAGTCCGGGGAGCTGTTTTTT
CDR3 length: 15; clone size: once; D gene: .; J gene: TRBJ2-2; V gene: TRBV2; CDR3 protein: CASRDNTGIAGELFF; CDR3 DNA: TGTGCCAGCAGGGATAATACAGGAATAGCCGGGGAGCTGTTTTTT
CDR3 length: 16; clone size: .; D gene: TRBD1; J gene: TRBJ2-2; V gene: TRBV9; CDR3 protein: CASSGGWTGATGELFF; CDR3 DNA: TGTGCCAGCAGCGGCGGGTGGACAGGGGCCACCGGGGAGCTGTTTTTT
CDR3 length: 15; clone size: .; D gene: .; J gene: TRBJ2-5; V gene: TRBV11-3; CDR3 protein: CASSLGAGNQETQYF; CDR3 DNA: TGTGCCAGCAGCTTAGGGGCGGGGAACCAAGAGACCCAGTACTTC
CDR3 length: 16; clone size: .; D gene: .; J gene: TRBJ1-2; V gene: TRBV4-2; CDR3 protein: CASSQEPRGGWGGYTF; CDR3 DNA: TGTGCCAGCAGCCAAGAACCACGTGGGGGCTGGGGGGGCTACACCTTC
CDR3 length: 13; clone size: .; D gene: TRBD1; J gene: TRBJ1-1; V gene: TRBV30; CDR3 protein: CAWRGQMNTEAFF; CDR3 DNA: TGTGCCTGGAGGGGACAGATGAACACTGAAGCTTTCTTT
CDR3 length: 14; clone size: .; D gene: .; J gene: TRBJ2-7; V gene: TRBV11-2; CDR3 protein: CASSRLGQIYEQYF; CDR3 DNA: TGTGCCAGCAGCCGGCTTGGACAGATTTACGAGCAGTACTTC
CDR3 length: 19; clone size: .; D gene: TRBD2; J gene: TRBJ2-1; V gene: TRBV7-2; CDR3 protein: CASSLVGVGLAKFGNEQFF; CDR3 DNA: TGTGCCAGCAGCTTAGTCGGCGTGGGACTAGCTAAGTTTGGCAATGAGCAGTTCTTC
CDR3 length: 18; clone size: few; D gene: TRBD1; J gene: TRBJ1-2; V gene: TRBV5-1; CDR3 protein: CASSLGLWDRKGLVGYTF; CDR3 DNA: TGCGCCAGCAGCTTGGGCCTCTGGGACAGAAAAGGGTTAGTTGGCTACACCTTC
CDR3 length: 17; clone size: .; D gene: TRBD1; J gene: TRBJ2-3; V gene: TRBV5-1; CDR3 protein: CASSFSTGGSRTDTQYF; CDR3 DNA: TGCGCCAGCAGCTTTTCTACAGGGGGCAGTCGCACAGATACGCAGTATTTT
CDR3 length: 13; clone size: .; D gene: TRBD1; J gene: TRBJ2-5; V gene: TRBV29-1; CDR3 protein: CSLTVTGGETQYF; CDR3 DNA: TGCAGCCTCACGGTTACAGGGGGAGAGACCCAGTACTTC
CDR3 length: 14; clone size: .; D gene: .; J gene: TRBJ1-4; V gene: TRBV6-1; CDR3 protein: CASSEELANEKLFF; CDR3 DNA: TGTGCCAGCAGTGAAGAGTTAGCTAATGAAAAACTGTTTTTT
CDR3 length: 16; clone size: .; D gene: TRBD2; J gene: TRBJ2-1; V gene: TRBV6-2/TRBV6-3; CDR3 protein: CASSRGLAGPVDEQFF; CDR3 DNA: TGTGCCAGCAGTCGCGGACTAGCGGGACCGGTGGATGAGCAGTTCTTC
CDR3 length: 15; clone size: .; D gene: .; J gene: TRBJ1-2; V gene: TRBV2; CDR3 protein: CASSGRHEGNYGYTF; CDR3 DNA: TGTGCCAGCAGTGGGCGGCATGAGGGTAACTATGGCTACACCTTC
CDR3 length: 15; clone size: .; D gene: TRBD1; J gene: TRBJ1-4; V gene: TRBV7-9; CDR3 protein: CASSLGGTGLEKLFF; CDR3 DNA: TGTGCCAGCAGCTTAGGTGGGACAGGGCTCGAAAAACTGTTTTTT
CDR3 length: 15; clone size: .; D gene: TRBD1; J gene: TRBJ1-2; V gene: TRBV30; CDR3 protein: CAWRVKTGGLNGYTF; CDR3 DNA: TGTGCCTGGAGGGTAAAGACAGGGGGACTTAATGGCTACACCTTC
CDR3 length: 15; clone size: .; D gene: .; J gene: TRBJ2-4; V gene: TRBV27; CDR3 protein: CASSFDGQGKNIQYF; CDR3 DNA: TGTGCCAGCAGTTTTGACGGGCAGGGGAAAAACATTCAGTACTTC